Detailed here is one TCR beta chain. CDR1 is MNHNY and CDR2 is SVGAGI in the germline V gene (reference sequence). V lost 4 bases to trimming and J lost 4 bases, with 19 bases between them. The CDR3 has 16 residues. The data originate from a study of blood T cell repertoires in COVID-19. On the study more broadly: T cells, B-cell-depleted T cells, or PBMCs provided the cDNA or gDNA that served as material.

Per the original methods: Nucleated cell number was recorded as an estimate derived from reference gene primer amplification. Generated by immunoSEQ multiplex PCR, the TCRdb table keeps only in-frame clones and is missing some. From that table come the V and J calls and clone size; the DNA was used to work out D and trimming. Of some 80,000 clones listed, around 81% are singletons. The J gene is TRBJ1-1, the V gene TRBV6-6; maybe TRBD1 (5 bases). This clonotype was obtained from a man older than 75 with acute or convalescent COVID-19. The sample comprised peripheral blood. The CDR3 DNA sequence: TGTGCCAGCAGTTCTCTATTCGGCAGGGTGGGCACTGAAGCTTTCTTT. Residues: CASSSLFGRVGTEAFF.